What follows is one T cell receptor (beta chain) and its context. This entry comes from a study of blood T cell repertoires in COVID-19. Overall study: PBMCs, B-cell-depleted T cells, or T cells were the source of the cDNA or gDNA that made up the material.

The CDR3 has 15 amino acids. Germline values: CDR1 MDHEN, CDR2 SYDVKM. V shed 4 bases and J shed 5 bases, with 16 bases lying between them. Sequencing used immunoSEQ multiplex PCR; TCRdb keeps in-frame clones, though not all of them. The repertoire holds roughly 70,000 clones, with 75% to 90% as singletons. This receptor was taken from an elderly woman with active COVID-19. Sample: peripheral blood. The chain employs TRBV28 and TRBJ2-3; D is possibly TRBD2 (6 bases). In nucleotides, the CDR3 is TGTGCCAGCAGTTCCCCGGGGACTTATGGAGATACGCAGTATTTT. Translated: CASSSPGTYGDTQYF.